This entry lists 16 T cell receptor beta chains sequenced from one sample in a study of blood T cell repertoires in COVID-19. Produced via immunoSEQ multiplex PCR; TCRdb's table is partial and in-frame only. The table has around 75,000 clones, approximately 90% seen once. Sequenced sample: peripheral blood. The receptor set was obtained from a man in his sixties with acute or convalescent COVID-19.

The chain links TRBV29-1 to TRBJ1-2; TRBD1 is a possible D gene (5 bases). CDR3 length: 16 residues. Germline V lookup: CDR1 SQVTM, CDR2 ANQGSEA. V lost 3 bases, J lost 4 bases, and 21 bases lay in between. The chain's CDR3 is CSVDLGNSGSAYGYTF. The CDR3 DNA follows: TGCAGCGTTGACCTGGGCAATTCAGGGTCGGCCTATGGCTACACCTTC.

This clone was seen only once. The V and J genes are TRBV29-1 and TRBJ1-1, with 8 bases lining up with TRBD1. The J segment lost 7 bases and the V segment lost 4 bases, leaving 8 bases of the junction unmatched. Germline V CDR1 and CDR2: SQVTM, ANQGSEA. The CDR3 extends over 13 amino acids. The CDR3 reads CSVAETGVFEAFF. The CDR3 DNA sequence: TGCAGCGTTGCTGAGACAGGGGTATTTGAAGCTTTCTTT.

V and J are TRBV9 and TRBJ2-2; 15 positions match TRBD2. The CDR3 consists of 19 residues. Germline assignment: CDR1 SGDLS and CDR2 YYNGEE. The trim removed 3 bases at V and 6 bases at J, leaving 12 bases unmatched. The CDR3 loop is CASSEGRTSGRADAGELFF. CDR3 sequence (DNA): TGTGCCAGCAGCGAGGGGCGGACTAGCGGGAGGGCCGACGCCGGGGAGCTGTTTTTT.

The V call is TRBV19, the J call TRBJ1-1, with TRBD1 matching 8 bases. The V segment lost 7 bases and the J segment 7 bases; nucleotides outside the gene matches: 8. There are 13 residues in the CDR3. Germline V lookup: CDR1 LNHDA, CDR2 SQIVND (reference sequence). CDR3 protein: CASILAGGYEAFF. The CDR3 bases are TGTGCCAGTATATTAGCAGGGGGCTATGAAGCTTTCTTT.

Here the CDR3 DNA reads TGCGCCAGCAGTCAATTTTGCCTAGCGGTCAGATTTAGCACAGATACGCAGTATTTT. Translating gives CASSQFCLAVRFSTDTQYF. The J gene is TRBJ2-3, the V gene TRBV23-1; TRBD2 aligns across 7 bases. TRBV23-1 carries the ORF label, with uncertain function. V trimming: 1 base; J trimming: 0 bases; junction bases outside the gene matches: 13. The CDR3 runs 19 residues.

The chain joins TRBV6-2 or TRBV6-3 to TRBJ2-1, with TRBD2 matching over 7 bases. With V trimmed by 0 bases and J by 10 bases, 6 bases remained unmatched. Germline loops: CDR1 MNHEY, CDR2 SVGEGT. The CDR3 length is 14 residues. This chain's CDR3 is CASSYSGLGDEQFF. CDR3 in DNA: TGTGCCAGCAGTTACTCCGGACTAGGCGACGAGCAGTTCTTC.

The CDR3 loop is CATLGLSGNTIYF. The CDR3 coding sequence is TGTGCCACCCTCGGACTATCTGGAAACACCATATATTTT. The chain uses TRBV19 and TRBJ1-3; D is uncertain. V was cut by 10 bases and J by 1 base, with 11 bases left in between. Germline V gene lookup returns CDR1 LNHDA and CDR2 SQIVND (reference sequence). The CDR3 length is 13 residues.

This chain joins TRBV27 and TRBJ2-7; D might be TRBD1 (6 bases). This CDR3 has 13 amino acids. The ends were cut back, 10 bases at V and 3 bases at J, with 16 bases in the middle. The germline V gene encodes CDR1 MNHEY and CDR2 SMNVEV (reference sequence). CDR3 region: CAILKGENYEQYF. The CDR3 DNA reads as TGTGCCATCCTCAAGGGGGAGAACTACGAGCAGTACTTC.

This clone was detected only a few times. The V and J genes are TRBV25-1 and TRBJ1-5; no firm D call. This CDR3 region has 14 residues. The V end was cut by 3 bases, the J end by 2 bases, with 8 bases between. The germline gives CDR1 MGHDK, CDR2 SYGVNS. The CDR3 DNA follows: TGTGCCAGCAGTGACCTAGGCGGCAATCAGCCCCAGCATTTT. Translation gives CASSDLGGNQPQHF.

In DNA, the CDR3 is TGTGCCACCCGGGATTCCGACACCGGGGAGCTGTTTTTT. Residues: CATRDSDTGELFF. The chain couples TRBV28 to TRBJ2-2; D may be TRBD2 (5 bases). Per germline, CDR1 MDHEN and CDR2 SYDVKM. V lost 10 bases to trimming and J lost 3 bases, with 12 bases between them. The CDR3 loop spans 13 amino acids. The full variable domain, its missing parts supplied by reference TRBV28 and TRBJ2-2, is DVKVTQSSRYLVKRTGEKVFLECVQDMDHENMFWYRQDPGLGLRLIYFSYDVKMKEKGDIPEGYSVSREKKERFSLILESASTNQTSMYLCATRDSDTGELFFGEGSRLTVL.

The chain links TRBV6-6 to TRBJ2-2, with 12 positions matching TRBD1. This CDR3 contains 19 residues. Germline V gene lookup returns CDR1 MNHNY and CDR2 SVGAGI (reference sequence). The J segment lost 1 base and the V segment lost 6 bases, leaving 12 bases of the junction unmatched. The CDR3 loop reads CASSRTTGTGGRNTGELFF. CDR3 sequence (DNA): TGTGCCAGCAGCCGAACGACCGGGACAGGGGGCCGGAACACCGGGGAGCTGTTTTTT.

The chain links TRBV30 to TRBJ1-2, with unresolved D. V lost 1 base and J 1 base, leaving 13 bases between the germline ends. Per germline, CDR1 GTSNPN and CDR2 SVGIG (reference sequence). The CDR3 totals 15 residues. The CDR3 region has the DNA TGTGCCTGGAGTGAGAAGGCAGGCGTTAACTATGGCTACACCTTC. Its protein product is CAWSEKAGVNYGYTF. The complete variable domain, with remaining parts taken from reference TRBV30 and TRBJ1-2, reads SQTIHQWPATLVQPVGSPLSLECTVEGTSNPNLYWYRQAAGRGLQLLFYSVGIGQISSEVPQNLSASRPQDRQFILSSKKLLLSDSGFYLCAWSEKAGVNYGYTFGSGTRLTVV.

Concerning this clone itself: The same CDR3 can be traced to other DNA sequences in this sample. The V call is TRBV5-1, the J call TRBJ2-3, with 9 bases lining up with TRBD2. The trim removed 0 bases at V and 0 bases at J, leaving 2 bases unmatched. Germline CDR1 reads SGHRS; CDR2 reads YFSETQ. This CDR3 has 16 residues. This CDR3 is CASSLGLAVSTDTQYF. DNA for the CDR3: TGCGCCAGCAGCTTGGGACTAGCGGTGAGCACAGATACGCAGTATTTT.

The genes are TRBV5-4 and TRBJ1-1, with D perhaps TRBD1 (5 bases). In germline, CDR1 is SGHNT, CDR2 YYREEE (reference sequence). The ends were cut back, 0 bases at V and 1 base at J, with 10 bases in the middle. This CDR3 has 15 amino acids. The CDR3 spells CASSLERGRNTEAFF. CDR3 DNA sequence: TGTGCCAGCAGCTTGGAAAGGGGTCGGAACACTGAAGCTTTCTTT.

The genes are TRBV2 and TRBJ1-1; D is ambiguous. V was clipped by 6 bases and J by 2 bases, with 16 bases between them. Germline CDR1 reads SNHLY; CDR2 reads FYNNEI. There are 15 residues in the CDR3. CDR3 region: CASRPMTHSNTEAFF. The CDR3 DNA reads as TGTGCCAGCAGGCCCATGACTCATAGCAACACTGAAGCTTTCTTT.

This chain uses TRBV24-1 with TRBJ2-1; 10 bases fit TRBD2. V was pared by 3 bases and J by 0 bases, with 7 bases of the junction left unmatched. The CDR3 runs 18 residues. Germline-derived CDR1 and CDR2 are KGHDR and SFDVKD. In DNA, the CDR3 is TGTGCCACCAGTGATACCCGGACTAGCGGAGGCTCCTACAATGAGCAGTTCTTC. It codes for CATSDTRTSGGSYNEQFF.